Below are 6 T cell receptor beta chains sequenced from a single sample in a study of beta chain features in type 1 diabetes. Expressed TCRB transcripts got sequenced, as all isolated RNA was reverse transcribed. TCRdb's copy holds only in-frame clones and misses some; the assay was immunoSEQ multiplex PCR. The table lists around 250,000 clones, 20% of them singletons. Their antigens are not known. General study results and limits: In all four CD4+ subsets, TCRB CDR3 length was significantly, moderately reduced in type 1 diabetes.

The sample was naive CD4+ T cells from blood. All receptors derive from a middle-aged woman with type 1 diabetes.

V usage is TRBV21-1 and J usage is TRBJ1-1; the table's D call, TRBD1, has no DNA check behind it. TRBV21-1 is shown as a pseudogene. The CDR3 has 12 amino acids. In DNA form, the CDR3 reads TGTGCCAGCAGCAGCCGGGACAGTGAAGCTTTCTTT. The encoded protein is CASSSRDSEAFF.

This clone was counted only a few times. This chain joins TRBV29-1 and TRBJ2-7, with D possibly matching TRBD2 (5 bases). The CDR3 is made up of 11 amino acids. With 4 bases removed from V and 5 bases from J, the gap between germline ends came to 9 bases. Germline CDR1 is SQVTM and CDR2 is ANQGSEA. This CDR3 is CSVGSGDEQYF. CDR3 in DNA: TGCAGCGTTGGCTCCGGGGACGAGCAGTACTTC.

The chain carries TRBV7-2 and TRBJ2-5, with TRBD2 identical over 12 bases. Germline CDR1 SGHTA, CDR2 FQGNSA. V shed 1 base, J shed 4 bases, and the junction held 4 bases outside the gene matches. This CDR3 has 16 amino acids. The CDR3 is CASSLVLAGGGETQYF. Written as DNA, the CDR3 is TGTGCCAGCAGCTTAGTACTAGCGGGAGGAGGAGAGACCCAGTACTTC.

A few counts support this clone. The J gene is TRBJ1-1, the V gene TRBV4-1; possibly TRBD1 for D (5 bases). The CDR3 runs 16 residues. In germline, CDR1 is MGHRA, CDR2 YSYEKL. V was pared by 2 bases and J by 3 bases, with 16 bases between. The CDR3: CASSQKGTFWDTEAFF. CDR3 nucleotides: TGCGCCAGCAGCCAAAAGGGGACTTTTTGGGACACTGAAGCTTTCTTT.

V and J are TRBV6-6 and TRBJ2-6; D perhaps matches TRBD1 (6 bases). The CDR3 is 15 amino acids. The V and J ends lost 5 bases and 4 bases respectively, with 12 bases between them. Per germline, CDR1 MNHNY and CDR2 SVGAGI (reference sequence). In DNA form, the CDR3 reads TGTGCCAGCAGTCGCCGACAGGTCGGGGCCAACGTCCTGACTTTC. It specifies CASSRRQVGANVLTF.

In this sample, this clone turned up a few times. This chain joins TRBV30 and TRBJ2-7; maybe TRBD2 (6 bases). The length of the CDR3 is 14 residues. Trimming left V 3 bases short and J 2 bases short, with 14 bases between. In germline, CDR1 is GTSNPN, CDR2 SVGIG (reference sequence). The CDR3 coding sequence is TGTGCCTGGAGATTGGGAGGATTTACCTACGAGCAGTACTTC. The encoded protein is CAWRLGGFTYEQYF.